Listed below are T cell receptor beta chains from one sample, sequenced in a study of identical twins. Via MiXCR, TCRdb re-called the 5' RACE reads, giving one row per CDR3 protein. The data show some 1,700,000 distinct CDR3 sequences, about 31% seen once. What was sequenced was cord blood. The receptors stem from a newborn girl in good health. Both conserved end residues are part of each CDR3. The D gene is left open where the match is weak. For some rows the clone size is stated as once, few or many, or as a class when expanded; others skip it.

D	V	length	J	size	CDR3	DNA
TRBD1	TRBV12-3/TRBV12-4	13	TRBJ1-1	few	CASRPGQVTEAFF	TGTGCCAGCAGACCCGGACAGGTGACTGAAGCTTTCTTT
TRBD2	TRBV9	16	TRBJ2-1	-	CASSARLASSYNEQFF	TGTGCCAGCAGCGCTAGACTAGCGAGCTCCTACAATGAGCAGTTCTTC
TRBD1	TRBV28	13	TRBJ2-1	few	CASRDRGDNEQFF	TGTGCCAGCCGGGACAGGGGAGACAATGAGCAGTTCTTC
TRBD1	TRBV20-1	16	TRBJ2-7	-	CSAGDEGQTLSYEQYF	TGCAGTGCTGGAGATGAGGGACAGACCCTCTCCTACGAGCAGTACTTC
-	TRBV20-1	15	TRBJ2-7	few	CSAREDAKGGYEQYF	TGCAGTGCTAGAGAGGACGCCAAGGGTGGCTACGAGCAGTACTTC
TRBD1	TRBV6-6	15	TRBJ2-5	few	CASTKWNRGEETQYF	TGTGCCAGCACTAAATGGAACAGGGGGGAAGAGACCCAGTACTTC
-	TRBV20-1	14	TRBJ2-1	few	CSARDSDSYNEQFF	TGCAGTGCTAGAGATAGCGACTCCTACAATGAGCAGTTCTTC
-	TRBV10-3	13	TRBJ1-1	-	CAISGGGLPEAFF	TGTGCCATCAGTGGAGGGGGGCTGCCTGAAGCTTTCTTT
-	TRBV24-1	14	TRBJ2-1	-	CATSVGGAPDEQFF	TGTGCCACCAGTGTGGGGGGGGCTCCGGATGAGCAGTTCTTC
TRBD2	TRBV19	15	TRBJ2-1	-	CASSIVRREGNEQFF	TGTGCCAGTAGTATAGTACGGCGGGAGGGCAATGAGCAGTTCTTC
-	TRBV7-2	16	TRBJ1-6	-	CASTGVGGFNNSPLHF	TGTGCCAGCACTGGAGTCGGGGGGTTCAATAATTCACCCCTCCACTTT
-	TRBV30	14	TRBJ2-3	-	CAWRERGSTDTQYF	TGTGCCTGGAGAGAAAGGGGGAGCACAGATACGCAGTATTTT
TRBD1	TRBV20-1	15	TRBJ2-1	few	CSGGTGQGVYNEQFF	TGCAGTGGGGGGACCGGACAGGGGGTTTACAATGAGCAGTTCTTC
-	TRBV9	15	TRBJ1-1	once	CASSVEGVPNTEAFF	TGTGCCAGCAGCGTAGAAGGGGTGCCTAACACTGAAGCTTTCTTT
-	TRBV20-1	12	TRBJ2-7	-	CSVASFSYEQYF	TGCAGTGTCGCCTCTTTCTCCTACGAGCAGTACTTC
-	TRBV10-1	13	TRBJ2-7	many	CASSERVSYEQYF	TGCGCCAGCAGTGAGAGGGTCAGCTACGAGCAGTACTTC
-	TRBV5-1	16	TRBJ2-5	few	CASSLKTGLVGETQYF	TGCGCCAGCAGCTTGAAAACAGGATTGGTGGGAGAGACCCAGTACTTC
-	TRBV28	14	TRBJ2-7	-	CASSTGGVYNEQYF	TGTGCCAGCAGTACCGGTGGGGTTTACAATGAGCAGTACTTC
TRBD1	TRBV10-3	13	TRBJ2-7	few	CAILGQAGYEQYF	TGTGCCATTTTGGGACAGGCAGGGTACGAGCAGTACTTC
-	TRBV25-1	15	TRBJ2-2	few	CASSGLSRGTGELFF	TGTGCCAGCAGTGGTCTTTCTAGGGGCACCGGGGAGCTGTTTTTT
TRBD1	TRBV27	17	TRBJ2-5	-	CASSSRPDRVPYSEQYF	TGTGCCAGCAGTTCCCGCCCGGACAGGGTGCCCTACAGTGAGCAGTACTTC
-	TRBV9	16	TRBJ2-1	-	CASSWTGTSLGNEQFF	TGTGCCAGCTCCTGGACCGGGACGTCCCTGGGTAATGAGCAGTTCTTC
TRBD2	TRBV29-1	14	TRBJ2-7	many	CSVEETSEAYEQYF	TGCAGCGTTGAAGAAACTAGCGAAGCCTACGAGCAGTACTTC